Presented here are 7 T cell receptor beta chains from one specimen sequenced in a study of tumor-infiltrating lymphocytes in primary liver carcinoma. Total RNA amounting to 450 to 550 ng was the source from which TCR beta cDNA was made with a constant-region primer. Three nested multiplex PCR rounds, a slightly modified ARM-PCR, produced the libraries for TCR beta. Both of the initial two PCR rounds ran for approximately 11 cycles and employed TRBV1-TRBV30 forward primers alongside a C-beta reverse primer. Each CDR3 protein gets one entry after TCRdb re-called the multiplex PCR reads with MiXCR. Of 90,000 to 100,000 distinct CDR3 sequences listed, around two thirds are singletons. Joint extraction of RNA and DNA used roughly 18-34 mg of bulk tissue that was unsorted. Material for sequencing was liver tumor tissue from sampling region 5. Subset defined: tumor region T5, tumor centre. All receptors derive from a woman aged 55-70 years with primary liver carcinoma and hepatitis B virus infection.

A single count supports this clonotype. V gene TRBV28 combines with J gene TRBJ1-6; D possibly corresponds to TRBD1 (5 bases). Germline V gene lookup returns CDR1 MDHEN and CDR2 SYDVKM. This CDR3 region has 13 residues. Trimming pared 5 bases from V and 17 bases from J, leaving 19 bases between. The CDR3, as DNA: TGTGCCAGCAGTATGGGGGGGAATTCACACGTCCACTTT. Its protein is CASSMGGNSHVHF.

Turning to this clonotype: One junction end does not reproduce the germline sequence, and a read error may be involved. The chain uses TRBV29-1 and TRBJ2-3, with D tentatively TRBD1 or TRBD2 (5 bases each). CDR3 length: 12 amino acids. Germline V CDR1 and CDR2: SQVTM, ANQGSEA. The CDR3 is CSVERDGYTQYF. CDR3 sequence (DNA): TGCAGCGTTGAAAGGGACGGATATACACAGTATTTT.

Of note for this clonotype: One end of the junction does not line up with germline, which may come from a read error. This chain connects TRBV6-2 or TRBV6-3 to TRBJ2-6, with a weak D call TRBD2 (7 bases). The CDR3 runs 16 residues. The germline gives CDR1 MNHEY, CDR2 SVGEGT. CDR3 sequence: CASRGGPSSGANALAF. CDR3 DNA: TGTGCCAGCAGGGGGGGGCCCTCTTCTGGGGCCAACGCCCTGGCTTTC.

This chain uses TRBV11-3 with TRBJ2-7, with a tentative D call TRBD2 (5 bases). Germline CDR1 reads SGHNT; CDR2 reads YENEEA. The CDR3 contains 14 residues. Trimming stripped 5 bases from V and 5 bases from J, with 16 bases between. The CDR3 loop is CASSGGRSSHEQYF. CDR3 DNA: TGTGCCAGCAGCGGAGGAAGGTCTAGTCACGAGCAGTACTTC.

About this clonotype itself: One end of the junction varies from germline; a read error may be responsible. The J gene is TRBJ2-1, the V gene TRBV11-3; D is tentatively TRBD1 or TRBD2 (6 bases each). CDR3 length equals 13 residues. CDR1 SGHNT and CDR2 YENEEA come from the germline V gene. The CDR3 nucleotides are TGTGCCAGTAGTGCCGGGGGCTACAACGAGCAGATCTTC. This translates into CASSAGGYNEQIF.

Notes on this clonotype: A much larger clone differs from this one at a single base, so this may be a read error. V gene TRBV5-4 combines with J gene TRBJ2-5, with TRBD1 matching over 10 bases. CDR3 length equals 15 residues. CDR1 and CDR2 (germline): SGHNT, YYREEE (reference sequence). CDR3 nucleotides: TGTACCAGCAGCTCGGGACAGGGGAGGTCAGAGACCCAGTACTTC. Translating gives CTSSSGQGRSETQYF.

With respect to this clonotype: The germline gene is not matched at one end of the junction; a read error may be the cause. The chain uses TRBV12-3 or TRBV12-4 and TRBJ1-1; 7 bases are a match to TRBD1. The CDR3 sequence is 17 residues long. CDR3 sequence (DNA): TGTGCCAGCAGGGATGGGACAGATATCATTCCGAACACTGAGGCTTTCTTT. Translation: CASRDGTDIIPNTEAFF.